Detailed here is one TCR beta chain. Unique molecular identifiers were used in preparing the TCRbeta library. MiXCR, run by TCRdb on the PCR reads, gives a single entry per CDR3 protein. Seen here are about 600,000 distinct CDR3 sequences, under 12% observed once, and the top ten hold roughly 3.9%. This specimen comes from a study of T-cell reconstitution after alpha-beta-depleted transplantation in children. Germline CDR1 is MGHDK and CDR2 is SYGVNS. The CDR3 length is 15 residues. The V segment lost 4 bases and the J segment 7 bases; nucleotides outside the gene matches: 6. This specimen consisted of PBMCs from the stem cell graft donor, obtained from the stem cell graft. The chain couples TRBV25-1 to TRBJ2-1; 11 nucleotides agree with TRBD1. The TCR was taken from a human donor who donated a stem cell graft to a child with acute myeloid leukemia. The CDR3 spells CASSAGQGAGNEQFF. Written as DNA, the CDR3 is TGTGCCAGCAGTGCCGGACAGGGGGCTGGAAATGAGCAGTTCTTC.